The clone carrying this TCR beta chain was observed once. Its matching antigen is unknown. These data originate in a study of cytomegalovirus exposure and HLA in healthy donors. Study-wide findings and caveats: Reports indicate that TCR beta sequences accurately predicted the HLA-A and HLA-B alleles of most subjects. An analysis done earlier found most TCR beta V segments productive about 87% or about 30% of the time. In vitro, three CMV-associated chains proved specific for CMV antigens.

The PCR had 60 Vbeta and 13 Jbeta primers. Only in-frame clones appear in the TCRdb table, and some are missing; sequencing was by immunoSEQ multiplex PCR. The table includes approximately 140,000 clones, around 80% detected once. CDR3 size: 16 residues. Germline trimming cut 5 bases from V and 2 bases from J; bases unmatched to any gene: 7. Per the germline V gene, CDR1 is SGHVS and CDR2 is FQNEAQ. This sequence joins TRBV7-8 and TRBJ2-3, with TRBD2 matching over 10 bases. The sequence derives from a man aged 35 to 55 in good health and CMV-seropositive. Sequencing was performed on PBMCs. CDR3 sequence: CASSVRLAGDTDTQYF. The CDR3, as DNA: TGTGCCAGCAGCGTAAGACTAGCGGGCGACACAGATACGCAGTATTTT.